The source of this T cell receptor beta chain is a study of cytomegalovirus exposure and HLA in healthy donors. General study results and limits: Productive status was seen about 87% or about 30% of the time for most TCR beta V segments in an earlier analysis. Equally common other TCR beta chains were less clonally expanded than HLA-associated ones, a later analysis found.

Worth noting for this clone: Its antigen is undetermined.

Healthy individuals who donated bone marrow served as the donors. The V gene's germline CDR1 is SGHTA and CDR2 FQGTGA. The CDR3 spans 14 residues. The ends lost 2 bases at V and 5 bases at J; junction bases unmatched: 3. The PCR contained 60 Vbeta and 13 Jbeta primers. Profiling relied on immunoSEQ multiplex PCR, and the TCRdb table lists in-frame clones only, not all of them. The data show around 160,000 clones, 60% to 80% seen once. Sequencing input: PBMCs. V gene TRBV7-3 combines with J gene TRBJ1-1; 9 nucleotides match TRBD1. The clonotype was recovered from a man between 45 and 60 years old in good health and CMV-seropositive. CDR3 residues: CASSLGGTGTEAFF. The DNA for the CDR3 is TGTGCCAGCAGCTTAGGAGGGACAGGGACTGAAGCTTTCTTT.